This T cell receptor beta chain emerged from a study of cytomegalovirus exposure and HLA in healthy donors. Study results and limitations: By HLA locus, TCR association rates varied in a later analysis, with DRB1 showing the most and HLA-C the fewest. The study dropped some indistinguishable V segments, TRBV6-2 and TRBV6-3 among them.

This PCR relied on a set of 60 Vbeta primers and 13 Jbeta primers. Only in-frame clones appear in the TCRdb table, and some are missing; sequencing was by immunoSEQ multiplex PCR. The table records about 130,000 clones, 70% to 80% of them present only once. This clone was recorded only once. Its antigen is unknown. The CDR3 extends over 16 amino acids. Germline trimming cut 1 base from V and 4 bases from J; bases unmatched to any gene: 5. CDR1 PRHDT and CDR2 FYEKMQ come from the germline V gene (reference sequence). The TCR originated in a female donor in good health and CMV-seropositive. Sequencing was done on a sample of PBMCs. The rearrangement joins TRBV13 to TRBJ2-1; 9 bases are shared with TRBD2. DNA of the CDR3: TGTGCCAGCAGCTTAGTGAAGACTAGCGGTTACAATGAGCAGTTCTTC. This sequence encodes CASSLVKTSGYNEQFF.